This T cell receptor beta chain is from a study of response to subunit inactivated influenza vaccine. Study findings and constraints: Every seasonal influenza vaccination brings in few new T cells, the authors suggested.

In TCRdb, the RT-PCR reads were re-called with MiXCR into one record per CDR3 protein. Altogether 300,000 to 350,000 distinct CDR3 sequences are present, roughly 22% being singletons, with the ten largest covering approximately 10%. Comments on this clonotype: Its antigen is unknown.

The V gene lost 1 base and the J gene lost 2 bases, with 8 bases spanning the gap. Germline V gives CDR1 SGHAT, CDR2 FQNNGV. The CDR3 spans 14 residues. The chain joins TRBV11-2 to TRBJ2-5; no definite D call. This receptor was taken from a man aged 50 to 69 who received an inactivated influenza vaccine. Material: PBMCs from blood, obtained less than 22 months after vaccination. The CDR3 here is CASSLGADQETQYF. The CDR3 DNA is TGTGCCAGCAGCTTAGGGGCAGATCAAGAGACCCAGTACTTC. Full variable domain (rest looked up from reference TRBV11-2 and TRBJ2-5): EAGVAQSPRYKIIEKRQSVAFWCNPISGHATLYWYQQILGQGPKLLIQFQNNGVVDDSQLPKDRFSAERLKGVDSTLKIQPAKLEDSAVYLCASSLGADQETQYFGPGTRLLVL.